These 6 T cell receptor beta chains came from one sample sequenced in a study of graft-versus-host responses after intestinal transplantation. Profiled with immunoSEQ multiplex PCR; TCRdb holds only in-frame clones, not every one. This sample has around 67,000 clones, with about 90% found just once. Their antigens remain unidentified. This material consisted of unstimulated CD8+ T cells sorted from spleen or lymph node cells, taken before transplant. The receptors were gathered from a human donor who was the organ donor for an intestinal transplant.

The chain is built from TRBV27 and TRBJ1-1; tentative D call: TRBD1 (6 bases). The CDR3 sequence is 14 residues long. Germline lookup yields CDR1 MNHEY and CDR2 SMNVEV (reference sequence). V lost 3 bases and J 6 bases, leaving 14 bases between the germline ends. CDR3 DNA sequence: TGTGCCAGCAGTTTCGGGCCACAGGGTGCTGAAGCTTTCTTT. Residues: CASSFGPQGAEAFF.

V usage is TRBV12-5 and J usage is TRBJ1-2; a weak D match, TRBD1 (5 bases). The CDR3 loop spans 15 amino acids. Trimming took off 2 bases at V and 3 bases at J, with 13 bases between the two ends. Germline CDR1 LGHNT, CDR2 FRNRAP. This CDR3 is CASGLWQGWDYGYTF. The CDR3 nucleotides are TGTGCTAGTGGTTTGTGGCAGGGATGGGACTATGGCTACACCTTC.

The gene calls are TRBV5-5 and TRBJ2-2, with TRBD1 matching 8 bases. Germline CDR1 reads SGHKS; CDR2 reads YYEKEE (reference sequence). Germline trimming cut 0 bases from V and 9 bases from J; bases unmatched to any gene: 7. This CDR3 contains 15 residues. CDR3 protein: CASSLGTGFSWELFF. The DNA of the CDR3 is TGTGCCAGCAGCTTGGGGACAGGGTTCAGCTGGGAGCTGTTTTTT.

The chain recombines TRBV5-1 with TRBJ2-2, with TRBD1 identical over 8 bases. V shed 3 bases, J shed 3 bases, and the junction held 4 bases outside the gene matches. The CDR3 spans 15 residues. Germline lookup yields CDR1 SGHRS and CDR2 YFSETQ. This CDR3 reads CASSSHRGDTGELFF. CDR3 DNA: TGCGCCAGCAGCTCCCACAGGGGGGACACCGGGGAGCTGTTTTTT.

The chain couples TRBV9 to TRBJ2-2, with 13 bases aligning to TRBD2. This CDR3 comprises 16 residues. CDR1 and CDR2 from the germline V gene are SGDLS and YYNGEE. V lost 4 bases and J lost 6; bases outside the gene matches: 6. The CDR3 nucleotides are TGTGCCAGCAGCTTTTGGACTAGCGGGGGCCCCGGGGAGCTGTTTTTT. Protein sequence: CASSFWTSGGPGELFF.

This chain connects TRBV7-3 to TRBJ2-3; D remains ambiguous. The V end was cut by 2 bases, the J end by 2 bases, with 11 bases between. The CDR3 loop spans 15 amino acids. Germline loops: CDR1 SGHTA, CDR2 FQGTGA. The CDR3 DNA is TGTGCCAGCAGCTTACACTCGCGGCTCACAGATACGCAGTATTTT. Protein product: CASSLHSRLTDTQYF.